The source of this T cell receptor beta chain is a study of blood T cell repertoires in COVID-19. Study-level background: In each case, the material was cDNA or gDNA derived from T cells, B-cell-depleted T cells, or PBMCs.

The Seattle patients joined while their infection was active and were tracked longitudinally afterward. Germline CDR1 SGHRS, CDR2 YFSETQ. This CDR3 has 16 residues. V lost 0 bases and J 3 bases, leaving 16 bases between the germline ends. In the original analysis: From reference gene primer amplification, estimates of nucleated cell counts were derived. The method was immunoSEQ multiplex PCR; TCRdb's version includes in-frame clones alone and lacks a portion of them. The V and J calls and clone size come from that table; D and trimming were worked out from the DNA. The data show 65,000 to 90,000 clones, around 88% seen once. This clone turned up a few times.

The source material was peripheral blood. The TCR originated in a man older than 75 with COVID-19, enrolled during active disease. V usage is TRBV5-1 and J usage is TRBJ2-7, with D possibly TRBD2 on 6 matching bases. The CDR3 loop reads CASSLASGTLIYEQYF. The CDR3 DNA follows: TGCGCCAGCAGCTTGGCCTCAGGGACTCTTATCTACGAGCAGTACTTC. Supplemented by reference TRBV5-1 and TRBJ2-7, the full variable domain reads KAGVTQTPRYLIKTRGQQVTLSCSPISGHRSVSWYQQTPGQGLQFLFEYFSETQRNKGNFPGRFSGRQFSNSRSEMNVSTLELGDSALYLCASSLASGTLIYEQYFGPGTRLTVT.